The 6 T cell receptor beta chains presented below share a single source sample, sequenced in a study of blood T cell repertoires in COVID-19. Sequenced by immunoSEQ multiplex PCR; TCRdb stores in-frame clones only, minus some. The table includes 200,000 to 300,000 clones, 85% to 90% detected once. The sample taken for sequencing was peripheral blood. These receptors originate from a woman aged 40 to 55 with acute or convalescent COVID-19.

The chain combines TRBV6-5 with TRBJ1-4, with a possible D match to TRBD1 (6 bases). The CDR3 is 13 amino acids. Deletions cut 5 bases from V and 8 bases from J, with 12 bases between. Germline V CDR1 and CDR2: MNHEY, SVGAGI. The CDR3 region is CASSNRVEEKLFF. CDR3 in DNA: TGTGCCAGCAGTAACAGGGTCGAGGAAAAACTGTTTTTT.

V usage is TRBV27 and J usage is TRBJ2-1; D possibly corresponds to TRBD1 (6 bases). Trimming left V 5 bases short and J 8 bases short, with 10 bases between. The CDR3 spans 12 residues. The V gene's germline CDR1 is MNHEY and CDR2 SMNVEV (reference sequence). CDR3 protein: CASSPTGHEQFF. In nucleotides, the CDR3 is TGTGCCAGCAGTCCTACAGGGCATGAGCAGTTCTTC.

The chain combines TRBV11-2 with TRBJ2-7; possible D gene TRBD1, 6 bases. CDR3 length: 15 residues. The V and J ends lost 1 base and 3 bases respectively, with 13 bases between them. Germline V gene lookup returns CDR1 SGHAT and CDR2 FQNNGV. This CDR3 is CASSLGGGGVYEQYV. As DNA, the CDR3 is TGTGCCAGCAGCTTAGGTGGGGGCGGTGTCTACGAGCAGTACGTC.

The chain is built from TRBV19 and TRBJ1-5; TRBD1 agrees at 9 bases. This CDR3 contains 15 residues. The V gene end was trimmed by 4 bases and the J gene end by 5 bases; junction bases not matched to a gene: 6. CDR1 LNHDA and CDR2 SQIVND come from the germline V gene (reference sequence). Written as DNA, the CDR3 is TGTGCCAGTAGTACCTCGGGACAGGGACATCAGCCCCAGCATTTT. This gives the protein CASSTSGQGHQPQHF.

This clone was recorded only once. The chain employs TRBV19 and TRBJ2-1, with 11 nucleotides matching TRBD2. Germline CDR1 and CDR2: LNHDA and SQIVND (reference sequence). The trim removed 3 bases at V and 7 bases at J, leaving 11 bases unmatched. This CDR3 comprises 17 residues. The CDR3 loop reads CASSMPPTSGGRNEQFF. The CDR3, as DNA: TGTGCCAGTAGTATGCCGCCTACTAGCGGGGGTAGGAATGAGCAGTTCTTC.

The CDR3 DNA reads as TGCGCCAGCAGACGGTCGTCTGATGGCTACACCTTC. It is translated as CASRRSSDGYTF. This rearrangement joins TRBV5-1 to TRBJ1-2; no firm D call. The germline V gene has CDR1 SGHRS and CDR2 YFSETQ. CDR3 length: 12 residues. Trimming stripped 5 bases from V and 6 bases from J, with 11 bases between.